Listed below are T cell receptor beta chains from one sample, sequenced in a study of T cell repertoires in cytomegalovirus infection. TCRdb reanalysed the reads using MiXCR and keeps one entry per CDR3 protein. Among around 900,000 distinct CDR3 sequences listed, approximately 31% were seen once. Their cognate antigens are unknown. This specimen consisted of cultured CD8+ T cells from PBMCs, obtained from culture after CMV antigen stimulation. The receptors were sampled from a human donor in good health (CMV status not recorded). Some clones in this sample may be carry-over from other donors' samples. Each CDR3 is given with its conserved first and last residue. A D gene is named only where the DNA matches it firmly. A row's size may be missing; if present it is once, few, many or a size class.

TRBD1	TRBV7-6	NA	TRBJ1-4	TGTGCCAGCAGCTTAAGGACAGGGGAATATGAAAAACTGTTTTTT	CASSLRTGEYEKLFF
NA	TRBV6-1	many	TRBJ1-5	TGTGCCAGCAGTGAAATCCGGGGCAATCAGCCCCAGCATTTT	CASSEIRGNQPQHF
NA	TRBV7-2	NA	TRBJ1-2	TGTGCCAGCAGCTTATTGGGGGAGTGGGGCTACACCTTC	CASSLLGEWGYTF
NA	TRBV12-5	few	TRBJ1-1	TGTGCTAGTGGTTGGGCCGGGACGGCGAACACTGAAGCTTTCTTT	CASGWAGTANTEAFF
NA	TRBV10-3	NA	TRBJ1-2	TGTGCCATCAGTGATTCGACAGCCGCTAACTATGGCTACACCTTC	CAISDSTAANYGYTF
NA	TRBV18	NA	TRBJ2-1	TGTGCCAGCTCACCAAGGGGCGACCCCTACAATGAGCAGTTCTTC	CASSPRGDPYNEQFF
NA	TRBV7-2	NA	TRBJ1-2	TGTGTCAGCGGCCCTTTCTACTATGGCTACACCTTC	CVSGPFYYGYTF
TRBD2	TRBV5-6	NA	TRBJ2-1	TGTGCCAGTAACCCTAGCGGTGTGGGGAGTAATGAGCAGTTCTTC	CASNPSGVGSNEQFF
TRBD2	TRBV7-9	NA	TRBJ2-4	TGTGCCAGCAGCTTAGCTACGGGGGGAAACATTCAGTACTTC	CASSLATGGNIQYF
TRBD1	TRBV2	few	TRBJ2-1	TGTGCCAGCAGTGAGAGGACAGGGCCCAATGAGCAGTTCTTC	CASSERTGPNEQFF
TRBD1	TRBV4-1	NA	TRBJ1-5	TGCGCCAGCAGCCAAGATATCAGTCGGGACAGCTTAGGGCCCCAGCATTTT	CASSQDISRDSLGPQHF
NA	TRBV5-8	NA	TRBJ2-7	TGTGCCAGCACTTATTTCGGGACACCCTCCTACGAGCAGTACTTC	CASTYFGTPSYEQYF
NA	TRBV4-1	many	TRBJ1-4	TGCGCCAGCAGCCAACATCTCACGGCAGCCGATGAAAAACTGTTTTTT	CASSQHLTAADEKLFF
TRBD1	TRBV27	NA	TRBJ2-7	TGTGCCAGCAGTTTTGACAGGGGGACGAGCTCCTACGAGCAGTACTTC	CASSFDRGTSSYEQYF
NA	TRBV12-3/TRBV12-4	NA	TRBJ1-5	TGTGCCAGCAGTTGGTTGGGGGGGAATCAGCCCCAGCATTTT	CASSWLGGNQPQHF
NA	TRBV20-1	few	TRBJ2-1	TGCAGTGCTAGGGGACTGCAATCCTCCTACAATGAGCAGTTCTTC	CSARGLQSSYNEQFF
NA	TRBV7-9	many	TRBJ1-1	TGTGCCAGCAGCTTGGCCGAGACCCGAACTGAAGCTTTCTTT	CASSLAETRTEAFF
NA	TRBV27	many	TRBJ2-1	TGTGCCAGCAGTCAGGGCCGCAATGAGCAGTTCTTC	CASSQGRNEQFF
TRBD2	TRBV7-9	few	TRBJ2-5	TGTGCCAGCAGCTCAGTTGGTAGCGGGGGACCCCAAGAGACCCAGTACTTC	CASSSVGSGGPQETQYF
NA	TRBV7-9	few	TRBJ1-3	TGTGCCAGCAGCTTAGTCGACAGCTTCTCTGGAAACACCATATATTTT	CASSLVDSFSGNTIYF
NA	TRBV6-4	NA	TRBJ2-2	TGTGCCGGCAAAAGCGACACCGGGGAGCTGTTTTTT	CAGKSDTGELFF
TRBD2	TRBV27	NA	TRBJ2-5	TGTGCCAGCAGATCAAAGACTAGCGGGGGGGCCCGGGGAGAGACCCAGTACTTC	CASRSKTSGGARGETQYF
NA	TRBV24-1	NA	TRBJ1-5	TGTGCCACCACCCACAGGTATAGTGTTCAGCCCCAGCATTTT	CATTHRYSVQPQHF
NA	TRBV7-2	many	TRBJ2-7	TGTGCCAGCAGCCATAGGGGGGCACCTTTCTACGAGCAGTACTTC	CASSHRGAPFYEQYF
NA	TRBV5-5	NA	TRBJ1-4	TGTGCCAGCAGCTTGAGAAGGAGTAATGATCAACTGTTTTTT	CASSLRRSNDQLFF
TRBD2	TRBV3-1	NA	TRBJ2-3	TGTGCCAGCAGCCTTTCGGGGGGGCTAGTAGATACGCAGTATTTT	CASSLSGGLVDTQYF
NA	TRBV4-1	few	TRBJ1-1	TGCGCCAGCAGCCAAGGCCCCGCGGGCCCCACTGAAGCTTTCTTT	CASSQGPAGPTEAFF
TRBD1	TRBV2	NA	TRBJ1-5	TGTGCCAGCAGTCGAACAGGGGGCTCGGGTCAGCCCCAGCATTTT	CASSRTGGSGQPQHF
TRBD2	TRBV9	NA	TRBJ2-5	TGTGCCAGCAGCGTAGCTTGGGACTACACACAAGAGACCCAGTACTTC	CASSVAWDYTQETQYF
TRBD1	TRBV7-2	many	TRBJ2-2	TGTGCCAGCAGCTCCAGGACAGGGAACACCGGGGAGCTGTTTTTT	CASSSRTGNTGELFF
TRBD2	TRBV7-3	few	TRBJ2-2	TGTGCCAGCACCTATAGCGGGGGATCTTCGAGGCCCGGGGAGCTGTTTTTT	CASTYSGGSSRPGELFF
TRBD2	TRBV27	many	TRBJ2-7	TGTGCCAGCAGTCTTGGGGGGGAGACCTACGAGCAGTACTTC	CASSLGGETYEQYF
NA	TRBV12-3/TRBV12-4	NA	TRBJ1-5	TGTGCCAGTACACAGGGCATGAATCAGCCCCAGCATTTT	CASTQGMNQPQHF
TRBD2	TRBV7-8	NA	TRBJ2-1	TGTGCCAGCAGCGCGACTAGCGGGGGCCTTGTTCACAATGAGCAGTTCTTC	CASSATSGGLVHNEQFF
TRBD1	TRBV4-1	NA	TRBJ2-5	TGCGCCAGCAGCCAAGAAGTATCCAGGGGGATTGAGACCCAGTACTTC	CASSQEVSRGIETQYF
NA	TRBV7-2	few	TRBJ2-1	TGTGCCAGCAACCCTGTCTCCGGGACACGCAATGAGCAGTTCTTC	CASNPVSGTRNEQFF
NA	TRBV12-3/TRBV12-4	few	TRBJ1-1	TGTGCCAGCGGCGTACCATTGACAGGAAAGTCATGGTTT	CASGVPLTGKSWF
TRBD1	TRBV19	NA	TRBJ1-6	TGTGCCAGTAGTATCCTTGGACGGACTGACAGGGACAATTCACCCCTCCACTTT	CASSILGRTDRDNSPLHF
NA	TRBV6-2/TRBV6-3	NA	TRBJ2-7	TGTGCCAGCAGTTACTCGAGGTACTCTTTCTCCTACGAGCAGTACTTC	CASSYSRYSFSYEQYF
NA	TRBV6-1	few	TRBJ2-7	TGTGCCAGCAGTGAAAAATGGGGACCCCTCGACGAGCAGTACTTC	CASSEKWGPLDEQYF
TRBD1	TRBV6-8	NA	TRBJ2-7	TGTGCCAGCCGTCCCCGGGACAGGGGACCGGGCGGCCCCTACGAGCAGTACTTC	CASRPRDRGPGGPYEQYF
NA	TRBV6-6	NA	TRBJ1-6	TGTGCCAGCAGTTACATGGGGGCGAGTTTTAATTCACCCCTCCACTTT	CASSYMGASFNSPLHF
TRBD2	TRBV6-5	NA	TRBJ2-1	TGTGCCAGCAGCCCCTCTGCTAGCGGGGGGTTTGGTGAGCAGTTCTTC	CASSPSASGGFGEQFF
NA	TRBV12-3/TRBV12-4	NA	TRBJ1-4	TGTGCCAGCAGTCATTCAGAGTCAACTAATGAAAAACTGTTTTTT	CASSHSESTNEKLFF